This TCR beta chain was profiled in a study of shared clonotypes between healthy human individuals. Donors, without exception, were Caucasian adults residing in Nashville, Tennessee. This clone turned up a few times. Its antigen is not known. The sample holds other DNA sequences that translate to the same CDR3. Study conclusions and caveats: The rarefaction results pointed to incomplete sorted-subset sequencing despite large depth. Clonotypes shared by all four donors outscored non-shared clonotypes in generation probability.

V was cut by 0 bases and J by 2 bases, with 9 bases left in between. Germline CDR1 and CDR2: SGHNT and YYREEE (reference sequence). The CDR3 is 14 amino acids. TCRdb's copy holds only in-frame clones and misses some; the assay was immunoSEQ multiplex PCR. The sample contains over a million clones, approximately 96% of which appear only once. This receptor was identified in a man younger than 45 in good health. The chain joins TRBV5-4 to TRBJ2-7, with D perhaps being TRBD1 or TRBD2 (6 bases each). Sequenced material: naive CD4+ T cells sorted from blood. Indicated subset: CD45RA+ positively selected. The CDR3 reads CASSLGGAAYEQYF. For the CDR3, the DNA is TGTGCCAGCAGCTTGGGGGGGGCGGCCTACGAGCAGTACTTC.